This TCR beta chain was captured in a study of blood T cell repertoires in COVID-19. Study in general: Collection of acute and convalescent COVID-19 samples took place in the United States, Italy and Spain. Sample material is recorded as cDNA or gDNA derived from T cells, B-cell-depleted T cells, or PBMCs.

The CDR3 totals 14 residues. Germline V CDR1 and CDR2: MNHEY, SMNVEV (reference sequence). V lost 1 base and J lost 2, with 8 bases in between. Measured with immunoSEQ multiplex PCR; TCRdb has only the in-frame clones, and not every one. This table has roughly 150,000 clones, 83% appearing once. The gene calls are TRBV27 and TRBJ1-2; D possibly corresponds to TRBD1 (5 bases). The clonotype was recovered from a woman in her 70s who had recovered from COVID-19. Sample: peripheral blood. CDR3 in amino acids: CASSLWGGNYGYTF. The CDR3 DNA is TGTGCCAGCAGTTTATGGGGGGGGAACTATGGCTACACCTTC.